This T cell receptor beta chain was identified in a study of response to subunit inactivated influenza vaccine. Via MiXCR, TCRdb re-called the RT-PCR reads, giving one row per CDR3 protein. This table has roughly 500,000 distinct CDR3 sequences, 25% appearing once. CDR3 size: 15 residues. Germline CDR1 and CDR2: MNHEY and SVGAGI. V dropped 0 bases and J dropped 2 bases, with 9 bases sitting between them. The sample was CD4+ T cells sorted from PBMCs, taken about 5 days after vaccination. This sequence was found in a man aged 45 to 65 who received an inactivated influenza vaccine. The rearrangement links TRBV6-5 to TRBJ2-3; possible D gene TRBD1, 5 bases. Here the CDR3 DNA reads TGTGCCAGCAGTTACTCCGGACACCTCACAGATACGCAGTATTTT. Translating gives CASSYSGHLTDTQYF.